These 30 T cell receptor beta chains originate from one sample sequenced in a study of cytomegalovirus exposure and HLA in healthy donors. Use of 60 Vbeta and 13 Jbeta primers characterized the PCR. Assay used: immunoSEQ multiplex PCR; TCRdb lists only in-frame clones, some missing. The data contain over 100,000 clones, more than 75% of them seen just once; the ten biggest clones take up 1.5%. The sample comprised PBMCs. The source of these receptors is a female donor in good health and CMV-seronegative.

This clone was observed a handful of times. The rearrangement uses TRBV6-1 and TRBJ2-4; TRBD2 might be the D (5 bases). This CDR3 is 11 amino acids long. V lost 3 bases to trimming and J lost 14 bases, with 11 bases between them. Germline CDR1 reads MNHNS; CDR2 reads SASEGT. The CDR3 loop is CASSDQRAEYF. CDR3 DNA sequence: TGTGCCAGCAGTGACCAGAGGGCGGAGTACTTC.

The chain links TRBV18 to TRBJ1-4; TRBD1 aligns across 8 bases. CDR1 is KGHSH and CDR2 is LQKENI in the germline V gene. The CDR3 has 15 residues. The V segment lost 5 bases and the J segment 6 bases; nucleotides outside the gene matches: 8. This chain's CDR3 is CASSTQGAGDEKLFF. DNA for the CDR3: TGTGCCAGCTCAACTCAGGGGGCCGGGGATGAAAAACTGTTTTTT.

This chain uses TRBV7-2 with TRBJ2-5; maybe TRBD1 (5 bases). Trimming removed 2 bases from V and 5 bases from J, with 12 bases in between. Germline V CDR1 and CDR2: SGHTA, FQGNSA. This CDR3 region has 14 residues. The CDR3 region is CASSLPRARETQYF. CDR3 DNA sequence: TGTGCCAGCAGCTTACCCAGGGCCCGGGAGACCCAGTACTTC.

The gene calls are TRBV7-9 and TRBJ2-1; 10 bases are shared with TRBD2. This CDR3 contains 15 residues. V lost 5 bases, J lost 4 bases, and 5 bases stayed unmatched. The V gene's germline CDR1 is SEHNR and CDR2 FQNEAQ (reference sequence). The chain's CDR3 is CASSASGRAYNEQFF. CDR3 nucleotide sequence: TGTGCCAGCAGCGCCAGCGGGAGGGCGTACAATGAGCAGTTCTTC.

A few counts support this clone. The rearrangement uses TRBV28 and TRBJ1-2; 8 nucleotides align to TRBD1. Trimming at V came to 6 bases and at J to 4 bases, leaving 7 bases not matched to a gene. The germline V gene encodes CDR1 MDHEN and CDR2 SYDVKM. There are 14 residues in the CDR3. The CDR3: CASSAGQGGYGYTF. The CDR3 nucleotides are TGTGCCAGCAGCGCTGGACAGGGAGGCTATGGCTACACCTTC.

This clone came up a few times. This chain links TRBV5-6 with TRBJ2-5, with 13 bases lining up with TRBD2. V was pared by 5 bases and J by 6 bases, with 7 bases of the junction left unmatched. This CDR3 has 15 amino acids. Per the germline V gene, CDR1 is SGHDT and CDR2 is YYEEEE. The CDR3 DNA reads TGTGCCAGCAGTCGGACTAGCGGGAGTTCGCAGACCCAGTACTTC. Protein: CASSRTSGSSQTQYF.

The chain employs TRBV9 and TRBJ2-7, with 11 bases matching TRBD2. The CDR3 has 17 residues. CDR1 and CDR2 from the germline V gene are SGDLS and YYNGEE. V lost 0 bases and J lost 1; bases outside the gene matches: 6. CDR3 DNA: TGTGCCAGCAGCGTAGAAGAGGGGACTAGCGGATCCTACGAGCAGTACTTC. This translates into CASSVEEGTSGSYEQYF.

Only one count was recorded for this clone. The V and J genes are TRBV28 and TRBJ2-6, with 7 bases lining up with TRBD2. From germline, CDR1 is MDHEN and CDR2 SYDVKM. V gave up 6 bases and J gave up 0 bases; unmatched junction bases: 5. The CDR3 is made up of 16 amino acids. CDR3 in amino acids: CASSRGGSSGANVLTF. DNA of the CDR3: TGTGCCAGCAGCCGCGGGGGTAGCTCTGGGGCCAACGTCCTGACTTTC.

In nucleotides, the CDR3 is TGTGCCAGCAGCTCGCCGAAGGGACAGTCAGAGCCTAACTATGGCTACACCTTC. It codes for CASSSPKGQSEPNYGYTF. The gene calls are TRBV7-9 and TRBJ1-2; 7 nucleotides match TRBD1. Losses at the gene ends were 4 bases for V and 0 bases for J; bases not matched to a gene: 14. The length of the CDR3 is 18 residues. Looked up from germline, CDR1 is SEHNR and CDR2 is FQNEAQ (reference sequence).

The chain employs TRBV9 and TRBJ2-7; D unclear. Trimming removed 0 bases at V and 3 bases at J, with 7 bases between. Germline V gives CDR1 SGDLS, CDR2 YYNGEE. This CDR3 spans 13 amino acids. CDR3 amino acids: CASSVGPFYEQYF. CDR3 nucleotides: TGTGCCAGCAGCGTAGGTCCGTTCTACGAGCAGTACTTC.

V is TRBV7-8 and J is TRBJ1-2; 7 bases match TRBD1. This CDR3 region has 13 residues. Germline V CDR1 and CDR2: SGHVS, FQNEAQ. J gave up 8 bases and V 5 bases, and 8 bases lay outside the gene matches. The CDR3 DNA sequence: TGTGCCAGCAGCCCAGACAGGGCGCGCGGCTACACCTTC. Translating it yields CASSPDRARGYTF.

This clone has a single count. V gene TRBV5-1 combines with J gene TRBJ2-2, with 14 bases fitting TRBD2. CDR1 and CDR2 (germline): SGHRS, YFSETQ. V trimming: 3 bases; J trimming: 7 bases; junction bases outside the gene matches: 8. The length of the CDR3 is 17 residues. CDR3 protein: CASSYLGLAGVGGELFF. DNA of the CDR3: TGCGCCAGCAGCTACCTGGGACTAGCGGGAGTTGGCGGGGAGCTGTTTTTT.

The rearrangement links TRBV7-9 to TRBJ2-1; 8 bases agree with TRBD2. Germline V gene data show CDR1 as SEHNR and CDR2 as FQNEAQ (reference sequence). The CDR3 is 13 residues long. The J segment lost 8 bases and the V segment lost 1 base, leaving 1 base of the junction unmatched. The CDR3 loop reads CASSLGAGDEQFF. The CDR3 DNA reads TGTGCCAGCAGCTTAGGAGCGGGAGATGAGCAGTTCTTC.

The chain joins TRBV7-8 to TRBJ2-3, with TRBD2 matching 8 bases. Germline CDR1 is SGHVS and CDR2 is FQNEAQ. The ends lost 4 bases at V and 4 bases at J; junction bases unmatched: 4. The CDR3 is 14 amino acids. The CDR3 DNA follows: TGTGCCAGCAGCTCAGCGGGAGTTTCAGATACGCAGTATTTT. This codes for CASSSAGVSDTQYF. Complete variable domain (other parts from reference TRBV7-8 and TRBJ2-3): GAGVSQSPRYKVAKRGQDVALRCDPISGHVSLFWYQQALGQGPEFLTYFQNEAQLDKSGLPSDRFFAERPEGSVSTLKIQRTQQEDSAVYLCASSSAGVSDTQYFGPGTRLTVL.

Only a few counts were recorded for this clone. This chain connects TRBV18 to TRBJ1-1; D not certain. CDR3 length equals 15 residues. With 3 bases removed from V and 2 bases from J, the gap between germline ends came to 13 bases. Germline V lookup: CDR1 KGHSH, CDR2 LQKENI. CDR3 nucleotides: TGTGCCAGCTCACCTGAGGTGGGAGTAAACACTGAAGCTTTCTTT. Protein product: CASSPEVGVNTEAFF.

V gene TRBV6-5 combines with J gene TRBJ2-7, with 8 bases aligning to TRBD1. This CDR3 contains 14 residues. V was clipped by 6 bases and J by 1 base; unmatched bases: 5. Germline V gene sequence: CDR1 MNHEY, CDR2 SVGAGI. CDR3 nucleotide sequence: TGTGCCAGCAGACCCAGGGACAGGTCCTACGAGCAGTACTTC. Its protein is CASRPRDRSYEQYF.

This chain connects TRBV11-2 to TRBJ2-7; D uncertain. The CDR3 has 12 amino acids. V was pared by 0 bases and J by 3 bases, with 3 bases between. Germline CDR1 and CDR2: SGHAT and FQNNGV. The chain's CDR3 is CASSLDLYEQYF. The CDR3 DNA reads as TGTGCCAGCAGCTTAGATCTCTACGAGCAGTACTTC.

V is TRBV28 and J is TRBJ2-7; 9 nucleotides line up with TRBD2. Germline V gene lookup returns CDR1 MDHEN and CDR2 SYDVKM. The CDR3 is 17 residues long. V was clipped by 2 bases and J by 0 bases; unmatched bases: 8. The CDR3 DNA sequence: TGTGCCAGCAGTTTACCGCGGGAGGGGTGGAGCTCCTACGAGCAGTACTTC. This encodes CASSLPREGWSSYEQYF.

This clone was observed a few times. The chain carries TRBV21-1 and TRBJ2-5; the table's D call TRBD2 went unverified against the DNA. TRBV21-1 is marked as a pseudogene. The CDR3 length is 15 residues. This CDR3 is CASSKAAGAQETQYF. The CDR3 DNA sequence: TGTGCCAGCAGCAAAGCAGCGGGCGCGCAAGAGACCCAGTACTTC.

The rearrangement links TRBV5-1 to TRBJ2-7, with D tentatively TRBD2 (6 bases). Germline values: CDR1 SGHRS, CDR2 YFSETQ. The V and J ends lost 0 bases and 6 bases respectively, with 10 bases between them. The CDR3 sequence is 13 residues long. CDR3 protein: CASSLVGGPEQYF. DNA of the CDR3: TGCGCCAGCAGCTTGGTAGGAGGGCCCGAGCAGTACTTC. Full variable domain (remainder filled in from reference TRBV5-1 and TRBJ2-7): KAGVTQTPRYLIKTRGQQVTLSCSPISGHRSVSWYQQTPGQGLQFLFEYFSETQRNKGNFPGRFSGRQFSNSRSEMNVSTLELGDSALYLCASSLVGGPEQYFGPGTRLTVT.

The rearrangement links TRBV5-1 to TRBJ2-1; 8 bases match TRBD2. The CDR3 spans 18 residues. The germline V gene encodes CDR1 SGHRS and CDR2 YFSETQ. V was pared by 2 bases and J by 7 bases, with 17 bases of the junction left unmatched. CDR3 region: CASSFGPYGSGSYNEQFF. CDR3 coding DNA: TGCGCCAGCAGCTTTGGGCCCTACGGGAGCGGGAGTTATAATGAGCAGTTCTTC. The full variable domain, completed using reference TRBV5-1 and TRBJ2-1, is KAGVTQTPRYLIKTRGQQVTLSCSPISGHRSVSWYQQTPGQGLQFLFEYFSETQRNKGNFPGRFSGRQFSNSRSEMNVSTLELGDSALYLCASSFGPYGSGSYNEQFFGPGTRLTVL.

The chain employs TRBV30 and TRBJ2-1; 9 bases align to TRBD2. The CDR3 has 14 amino acids. Germline trimming cut 0 bases from V and 6 bases from J; bases unmatched to any gene: 3. Germline V gene sequence: CDR1 GTSNPN, CDR2 SVGIG (reference sequence). The CDR3 region has the DNA TGTGCCTGGAGTGTACTTAGCGGGAGCAATGAGCAGTTCTTC. Its protein is CAWSVLSGSNEQFF.

The chain carries TRBV4-3 and TRBJ2-2; unclear D gene. The CDR3 runs 17 residues. The germline gives CDR1 LGHNA, CDR2 YSLEER. The V and J ends lost 0 bases and 0 bases respectively, with 11 bases between them. The DNA for the CDR3 is TGCGCCAGCAGCCAAGAGGCCCCGCACGCGAACACCGGGGAGCTGTTTTTT. Amino acids: CASSQEAPHANTGELFF.

V usage is TRBV7-2 and J usage is TRBJ2-3; D is perhaps TRBD1 (6 bases). Trimming pared 5 bases from V and 7 bases from J, leaving 19 bases between. The CDR3 spans 15 residues. Germline V gene sequence: CDR1 SGHTA, CDR2 FQGNSA. CDR3 nucleotide sequence: TGTGCCAGCAGCCCCGCCAGGGGTAGCACTAATACGCAGTATTTT. The encoded protein is CASSPARGSTNTQYF. The variable domain in full, completed from reference TRBV7-2 and TRBJ2-3, reads GAGVSQSPSNKVTEKGKDVELRCDPISGHTALYWYRQSLGQGLEFLIYFQGNSAPDKSGLPSDRFSAERTGGSVSTLTIQRTQQEDSAVYLCASSPARGSTNTQYFGPGTRLTVL.

The chain is built from TRBV13 and TRBJ2-3, with 7 bases identical to TRBD1. There are 15 residues in the CDR3. CDR1 is PRHDT, CDR2 FYEKMQ, per germline (reference sequence). Germline trimming cut 5 bases from V and 3 bases from J; bases unmatched to any gene: 8. CDR3 sequence reads: CASSPQRGRTDTQYF. DNA of the CDR3: TGTGCCAGCAGCCCGCAAAGGGGGCGGACAGATACGCAGTATTTT.

This clone was counted a few times. Here the CDR3 reads CASSQERGGETQYF. CDR3 in DNA: TGCGCCAGCAGCCAAGAGAGGGGGGGAGAGACCCAGTACTTC. This chain uses TRBV4-1 with TRBJ2-5, with D tentatively TRBD2 (7 bases). This CDR3 has 14 residues. V was clipped by 0 bases and J by 4 bases, with 9 bases between them. The germline V gene encodes CDR1 MGHRA and CDR2 YSYEKL.

CDR3 region: CASSVGTSGGGETQYF. The CDR3 DNA sequence: TGTGCCAGCAGCGTAGGGACTAGCGGAGGAGGGGAGACCCAGTACTTC. J is TRBJ2-5 and V is TRBV9, with 10 bases fitting TRBD2. Per the germline V gene, CDR1 is SGDLS and CDR2 is YYNGEE. J was trimmed by 5 bases and V by 0 bases; bases with no gene match: 7. The CDR3 runs to 16 residues.

The chain combines TRBV7-2 with TRBJ2-7; 7 bases are shared with TRBD1. This CDR3 has 14 residues. Germline V lookup: CDR1 SGHTA, CDR2 FQGNSA. J lost 0 bases, V lost 1 base, and 0 bases had no gene match. The CDR3 protein is CASSLDRGSYEQYF. DNA of the CDR3: TGTGCCAGCAGCTTAGACAGGGGCTCCTACGAGCAGTACTTC.

This clone has a single count. Here the CDR3 reads CASSVTPGHLYTF. CDR3 DNA: TGTGCCAGTAGCGTAACTCCGGGACACCTCTACACCTTC. The chain has TRBV19 and TRBJ1-2, with D possibly matching TRBD1 (6 bases). CDR3 length: 13 residues. CDR1 is LNHDA and CDR2 is SQIVND in the germline V gene (reference sequence). Trimming cost V 6 bases and J 10 bases, with 18 bases left between them.

V gene TRBV25-1 combines with J gene TRBJ1-1; D remains unclear. Germline assignment: CDR1 MGHDK and CDR2 SYGVNS. The V and J ends lost 2 bases and 7 bases respectively, with 8 bases between them. The CDR3 runs to 12 residues. CDR3 in DNA: TGTGCCAGCAGTGAAGGTCCGGGTGAAGCTTTCTTT. It specifies CASSEGPGEAFF.